These 11 T cell receptor beta chains share one sample of origin, sequenced in a study of Ad26.COV2.S vaccination and SARS-CoV-2 variants. The sample's treatment: about 20 received Ad26.COV2.S at low or high dose, single or two shots; 5 received placebo; per-sample allocation not given. Sampling happened 63 days after the first vaccine or placebo injection. TCRdb keeps only in-frame clones here, not all; method: immunoSEQ multiplex PCR. This sample has around 300,000 clones, with 88% found just once. The sequencing used peripheral blood, collected in a trial of Ad26.COV2.S vaccine versus placebo. All receptors derive from a person aged 18-60 years who received the Ad26.COV2.S COVID-19 vaccine or a placebo.

Remarks on this clone: The same CDR3 arises from other DNA sequences in this sample as well. The rearrangement joins TRBV9 to TRBJ1-1; D not resolved. CDR3 length: 11 amino acids. CDR1 and CDR2 from the germline V gene are SGDLS and YYNGEE. The V gene lost 3 bases and the J gene lost 2 bases, with 2 bases spanning the gap. CDR3 in amino acids: CASSDNTEAFF. Here the CDR3 DNA reads TGTGCCAGCAGCGACAACACTGAAGCTTTCTTT.

A word on this clone: A junction end diverges from the germline sequence, so it may reflect a read error. The chain links TRBV6-5 to TRBJ1-2; 11 nucleotides match TRBD1. The CDR3 totals 15 residues. The germline V gene encodes CDR1 MNHEY and CDR2 SVGAGI. This CDR3 is CTSSYSGGTGGLYTF. The CDR3 nucleotides read TGTACCAGCAGTTACTCGGGGGGGACAGGGGGTTTGTACACCTTC.

This chain joins TRBV7-9 and TRBJ1-2; D is perhaps TRBD1 (5 bases). Germline V gene data show CDR1 as SEHNR and CDR2 as FQNEAQ (reference sequence). Trimming removed 2 bases at V and 8 bases at J, with 24 bases between. The CDR3 runs to 17 residues. CDR3 DNA sequence: TGTGCCAGCAGCTTAAAGGGGTTTTCAGGAGATAAATGGGGCTACACCTTC. Translation gives CASSLKGFSGDKWGYTF.

The chain carries TRBV9 and TRBJ2-6; TRBD1 matches 9 bases. This CDR3 is built from 21 residues. Germline trimming cut 0 bases from V and 2 bases from J; bases unmatched to any gene: 15. Germline V gene sequence: CDR1 SGDLS, CDR2 YYNGEE. The CDR3 region is CASSVGSGIWDRVAGANVLTF. CDR3 in DNA: TGTGCCAGCAGCGTAGGATCAGGGATTTGGGACAGGGTCGCTGGGGCCAACGTCCTGACTTTC.

As regards this clone: The junction departs from germline at one end; a sequencing error may be responsible. This chain joins TRBV7-7 and TRBJ2-5; 10 bases are a match to TRBD1. The CDR3 extends over 15 amino acids. CDR1 and CDR2 from the germline V gene are SSHAT and FNYEAQ (reference sequence). The DNA for the CDR3 is TGTGCTAGCAGCCCGAGACAGGGGGCTCAAGAGACCCAGTACTTC. Translating it yields CASSPRQGAQETQYF.

V is TRBV6-4 and J is TRBJ2-1; D unclear. Germline V gives CDR1 MRHNA, CDR2 SNTAGT. V shed 6 bases and J shed 7 bases, with 13 bases lying between them. The CDR3 length is 13 residues. This chain's CDR3 is CASRAPEENEQFF. The CDR3, as DNA: TGTGCCAGCAGAGCCCCCGAGGAGAATGAGCAGTTCTTC.

This clone showed up just once. The rearrangement links TRBV6-2 or TRBV6-3 to TRBJ2-7, with a weak D call TRBD2 (6 bases). V lost 6 bases and J lost 0, with 15 bases in between. Germline-derived CDR1 and CDR2 are MNHEY and SVGEGT. The CDR3 is made up of 15 amino acids. CDR3 region: CASSSRRGLSYEQYF. The CDR3 DNA follows: TGTGCCAGCAGCTCCCGGCGGGGCCTCTCCTACGAGCAGTACTTC.

CDR3 in DNA: TGTGCCAGCAGCTTAGTTCAGGCTTATGAAAAACTGTTTTTT. Encoded protein: CASSLVQAYEKLFF. The V gene is TRBV7-9, the J gene TRBJ1-4; D remains ambiguous. The CDR3 consists of 14 residues. V gave up 1 base and J gave up 6 bases, with 9 bases separating them. CDR1 and CDR2 from the germline V gene are SEHNR and FQNEAQ (reference sequence).

The chain is built from TRBV27 and TRBJ2-2, with TRBD2 matching over 10 bases. V shed 0 bases, J shed 1 base, and the junction held 8 bases outside the gene matches. Germline CDR1 is MNHEY and CDR2 is SMNVEV (reference sequence). The CDR3 has 19 residues. The CDR3 DNA is TGTGCCAGCAGTTTATCGTTCCTTAGGACTAGCGGGAACACCGGGGAGCTGTTTTTT. Amino acids: CASSLSFLRTSGNTGELFF.

V and J are TRBV7-9 and TRBJ2-7; D is perhaps TRBD2 (6 bases). This CDR3 has 14 amino acids. The germline CDR1 and CDR2 sequences are SEHNR and FQNEAQ (reference sequence). The germline V and J ends were trimmed by 5 bases and 4 bases, with 15 bases remaining between them. The CDR3 region is CASSRDDGGYEQYF. The CDR3 bases are TGTGCCAGCAGCCGGGACGACGGAGGGTACGAGCAGTACTTC.

The chain recombines TRBV7-9 with TRBJ2-1, with 8 bases matching TRBD1. V was pared by 11 bases and J by 6 bases, with 15 bases of the junction left unmatched. The germline V gene encodes CDR1 SEHNR and CDR2 FQNEAQ (reference sequence). The CDR3 length is 15 residues. CDR3: CAVLRGRNSPNEQFF. CDR3 sequence (DNA): TGTGCCGTACTCAGGGGGCGGAATTCCCCCAATGAGCAGTTCTTC.